A single T cell receptor beta chain is shown here with its context. Its antigen is as yet unknown. The donors were part of the approximately 130-subject validation cohort, which stood apart from the roughly 700-subject first cohort. The sample originates from a study of cytomegalovirus exposure and HLA in healthy donors. Study information: The same platform was used for the 120 or so validation repertoires as for the approximately 610 first-cohort repertoires, as reported in a later analysis. Study results and limitations: Overall, approximately 150 TCR beta chains were annotated as cytomegalovirus-associated. Among the CMV-associated chains, a few were confirmed in vitro as specific for CMV antigens.

TCRdb keeps only in-frame clones here, not all; method: immunoSEQ multiplex PCR. The sample holds 200,000 or so clones; around 84% are singletons and the top ten take roughly 6.5%. With 3 bases removed from V and 0 bases from J, the gap between germline ends came to 9 bases. The CDR3 is 14 amino acids. Per the germline V gene, CDR1 is SGHTA and CDR2 is FQGNSA. This chain links TRBV7-2 with TRBJ2-7; TRBD2 is a possible D gene (5 bases). Sequenced input: PBMCs. The origin of this receptor is a man in his late teens or twenties in good health and CMV-seropositive. The CDR3 reads CASSFSTTSYEQYF. The CDR3 DNA sequence: TGTGCCAGCAGCTTTTCGACTACCTCCTACGAGCAGTACTTC. The variable domain in full, with the rest retrieved from reference TRBV7-2 and TRBJ2-7, is GAGVSQSPSNKVTEKGKDVELRCDPISGHTALYWYRQSLGQGLEFLIYFQGNSAPDKSGLPSDRFSAERTGGSVSTLTIQRTQQEDSAVYLCASSFSTTSYEQYFGPGTRLTVT.